The 30 T cell receptor beta chains presented below share a single source sample, sequenced in a study of blood T cell repertoires in COVID-19. Repertoires were generated with immunoSEQ multiplex PCR, while TCRdb's copy carries only in-frame clones and drops some. The table shows some 88,000 clones, with 85% occurring only once. Sequencing was carried out using peripheral blood. The receptors here all came from a man in his sixties with acute or convalescent COVID-19.

The rearrangement uses TRBV19 and TRBJ2-2; 9 positions match TRBD1. CDR1 and CDR2 (germline): LNHDA, SQIVND (reference sequence). V lost 5 bases, J lost 7 bases, and 11 bases stayed unmatched. The CDR3 extends over 16 amino acids. CDR3 region: CASSAVSGTGSGELFF. In DNA, the CDR3 is TGTGCCAGTAGTGCAGTAAGCGGGACAGGGAGCGGGGAGCTGTTTTTT.

This chain joins TRBV7-2 and TRBJ1-5, with D unclear. CDR1 and CDR2 from the germline V gene are SGHTA and FQGNSA. The CDR3 has 15 residues. Trimming took off 4 bases at V and 2 bases at J, with 12 bases between the two ends. CDR3 amino acids: CASSSFAGGNQPQHF. The CDR3 DNA reads as TGTGCCAGCAGCTCTTTCGCGGGCGGCAATCAGCCCCAGCATTTT.

This rearrangement joins TRBV6-2 or TRBV6-3 to TRBJ1-2, with a weak D call TRBD1 (6 bases). CDR1 is MNHEY, CDR2 SVGEGT, per germline. This CDR3 is built from 16 residues. Trimming shortened V by 2 bases and J by 2 bases, and 15 bases separated the two germline ends. The CDR3 DNA reads as TGTGCCAGCAGTTACCCAAACCGGGACACCAACTATGGCTACACCTTC. Protein product: CASSYPNRDTNYGYTF.

This chain joins TRBV24-1 and TRBJ1-5, with D unclear. The CDR3 is 15 amino acids. V gave up 5 bases and J gave up 0 bases, with 10 bases separating them. Germline CDR1 reads KGHDR; CDR2 reads SFDVKD. CDR3 sequence (DNA): TGTGCCACCAGTGCGTCCGGGGATAGCAATCAGCCCCAGCATTTT. It specifies CATSASGDSNQPQHF.

V and J are TRBV10-1 and TRBJ1-5, with D possibly matching TRBD1 (5 bases). V was trimmed by 5 bases and J by 7 bases, leaving 12 bases between them. Looked up from germline, CDR1 is WNHNN and CDR2 is SYGVQD (reference sequence). This CDR3 contains 13 residues. The CDR3 bases are TGCGCCAGCAGTCCAGGGCAAGAACAGCCCCAGCATTTT. This translates into CASSPGQEQPQHF.

The chain recombines TRBV3-1 (or the pseudogene TRBV3-2) with TRBJ2-3; 11 nucleotides line up with TRBD2. The V gene end was trimmed by 4 bases and the J gene end by 4 bases; junction bases not matched to a gene: 4. CDR3 length: 15 residues. Germline assignment: CDR1 LGHDT and CDR2 YNNKEL (reference sequence). CDR3 DNA: TGTGCCAGCAGCCTAGCGGGGGGGCAGGCAGATACGCAGTATTTT. Its translation is CASSLAGGQADTQYF.

V is TRBV6-6 and J is TRBJ2-7; 9 bases fit TRBD1. The J segment lost 0 bases and the V segment lost 5 bases, leaving 5 bases of the junction unmatched. This CDR3 has 15 residues. CDR1 and CDR2 (germline): MNHNY, SVGAGI (reference sequence). The CDR3 sequence is CASSEQTGGSYEQYF. The CDR3, as DNA: TGTGCCAGCAGTGAGCAGACAGGGGGCTCCTACGAGCAGTACTTC.

The chain recombines TRBV21-1 with TRBJ2-1; the D call in the table, TRBD2, was not verified against the DNA. TRBV21-1 is given as a pseudogene. The CDR3 contains 15 residues. DNA of the CDR3: TGTGCCAGCAGCCTAACTAGCGGGAGGGACAATGAGCAGTTCTTC. Protein sequence: CASSLTSGRDNEQFF.

V usage is TRBV18 and J usage is TRBJ2-1; the match to TRBD2 covers 9 bases. CDR1 is KGHSH and CDR2 is LQKENI in the germline V gene. The CDR3 is 14 amino acids. Unmatched junction bases numbered 3, after V lost 3 bases and J lost 6 bases. The CDR3 DNA sequence: TGTGCCAGCTCACCTAGCGGGAGTTTCAATGAGCAGTTCTTC. This gives the protein CASSPSGSFNEQFF.

This chain links TRBV5-1 with TRBJ2-7; TRBD1 aligns across 9 bases. The CDR3 contains 14 residues. Germline-derived CDR1 and CDR2 are SGHRS and YFSETQ. V gave up 4 bases and J gave up 5 bases; unmatched junction bases: 7. CDR3 protein: CASSARTGVDEQYF. CDR3 nucleotides: TGCGCCAGCAGCGCCCGGACAGGGGTCGACGAGCAGTACTTC.

This sequence joins TRBV12-3 or TRBV12-4 and TRBJ1-2, with D hard to call. The CDR3 loop spans 13 amino acids. V lost 2 bases, J lost 0 bases, and 4 bases lay in between. This CDR3 reads CASSLLANYGYTF. The CDR3 region has the DNA TGTGCCAGCAGTTTACTAGCTAACTATGGCTACACCTTC.

The chain has TRBV5-6 and TRBJ2-3; the D is unclear. The CDR3 is 14 residues long. Trimming took 0 bases from V and 6 from J, leaving 11 bases between them. CDR1 is SGHDT, CDR2 YYEEEE, per germline. CDR3 in amino acids: CASSLARLGDTQYF. The CDR3 DNA is TGTGCCAGCAGCTTGGCCCGGCTAGGTGATACGCAGTATTTT. Using reference TRBV5-6 and TRBJ2-3 for the parts outside the CDR3, the full variable domain is DAGVTQSPTHLIKTRGQQVTLRCSPKSGHDTVSWYQQALGQGPQFIFQYYEEEERQRGNFPDRFSGHQFPNYSSELNVNALLLGDSALYLCASSLARLGDTQYFGPGTRLTVL.

The chain has TRBV19 and TRBJ2-2, with D maybe TRBD2 (5 bases). CDR1 LNHDA and CDR2 SQIVND come from the germline V gene (reference sequence). This CDR3 is 16 amino acids long. With 9 bases removed from V and 1 base from J, the gap between germline ends came to 18 bases. CDR3: CASGGRVPENTGELFF. As DNA, the CDR3 is TGTGCCAGCGGAGGTCGGGTCCCCGAGAACACCGGGGAGCTGTTTTTT.

The rearrangement uses TRBV5-1 and TRBJ1-6, with TRBD1 matching 8 bases. J gave up 11 bases and V 0 bases, and 7 bases lay outside the gene matches. The germline V gene has CDR1 SGHRS and CDR2 YFSETQ. This CDR3 region has 15 residues. CDR3 region: CASSLDDRGGTPLHF. The CDR3 nucleotides are TGCGCCAGCAGCTTGGATGACAGGGGAGGGACACCCCTCCACTTT.

The V call is TRBV19, the J call TRBJ1-5; D is perhaps TRBD1 (6 bases). V lost 10 bases, J lost 6 bases, and 19 bases lay in between. Per germline, CDR1 LNHDA and CDR2 SQIVND (reference sequence). The CDR3 contains 14 residues. The CDR3: CATSQQGSGQPQHF. In nucleotides, the CDR3 is TGTGCCACCTCCCAACAGGGCTCGGGTCAGCCCCAGCATTTT.

The chain is built from TRBV29-1 and TRBJ2-3; TRBD2 agrees at 11 bases. The CDR3 covers 17 residues. The V and J ends lost 4 bases and 0 bases, in that order; junction bases with no gene match: 9. CDR1 is SQVTM, CDR2 ANQGSEA, per germline. The CDR3, as DNA: TGCAGCGTTGCGGCGGGGACTAGCGGTGGCAGCACAGATACGCAGTATTTT. This sequence encodes CSVAAGTSGGSTDTQYF.

CDR3 in amino acids: CASSLAQGGNYGYTF. CDR3 sequence (DNA): TGTGCCAGCAGCTTAGCGCAAGGCGGGAACTATGGCTACACCTTC. The chain joins TRBV7-8 to TRBJ1-2, with D unresolved. The CDR3 runs to 15 residues. V was cut by 0 bases and J by 2 bases, with 10 bases left in between. Germline CDR1 and CDR2: SGHVS and FQNEAQ. Full variable domain (remainder filled in from reference TRBV7-8 and TRBJ1-2): GAGVSQSPRYKVAKRGQDVALRCDPISGHVSLFWYQQALGQGPEFLTYFQNEAQLDKSGLPSDRFFAERPEGSVSTLKIQRTQQEDSAVYLCASSLAQGGNYGYTFGSGTRLTVV.

The chain employs TRBV5-4 and TRBJ2-7; the D gene is possibly TRBD1 (6 bases). The germline CDR1 and CDR2 sequences are SGHNT and YYREEE (reference sequence). The CDR3 contains 12 residues. Trimming stripped 3 bases from V and 4 bases from J, with 8 bases between. In nucleotides, the CDR3 is TGTGCCAGCAGCTCACAGGGATACGAGCAGTACTTC. Translated: CASSSQGYEQYF.

This chain links TRBV7-9 with TRBJ1-5; perhaps TRBD1 as D (6 bases). Trimming pared 5 bases from V and 7 bases from J, leaving 12 bases between. Germline V gives CDR1 SEHNR, CDR2 FQNEAQ (reference sequence). This CDR3 spans 13 amino acids. The CDR3 protein is CASSTWTEQPQHF. The CDR3 DNA sequence: TGTGCCAGCAGCACCTGGACAGAACAGCCCCAGCATTTT.

This clone appeared a few times. The J gene is TRBJ2-3, the V gene TRBV11-3, with 8 bases fitting TRBD1. J gave up 1 base and V 5 bases, and 2 bases lay outside the gene matches. Germline V lookup: CDR1 SGHNT, CDR2 YENEEA. This CDR3 is built from 14 residues. Written as DNA, the CDR3 is TGTGCCAGCAGCCCGGGACAGGGCACAGATACGCAGTATTTT. Translation gives CASSPGQGTDTQYF.

The chain joins TRBV6-4 to TRBJ1-2, with 7 bases lining up with TRBD1. Trimming at V came to 6 bases and at J to 2 bases, leaving 6 bases not matched to a gene. Per germline, CDR1 MRHNA and CDR2 SNTAGT. This CDR3 region has 14 residues. The CDR3 sequence is CASRPEGGNYGYTF. CDR3 coding DNA: TGTGCCAGCAGACCCGAAGGGGGCAACTATGGCTACACCTTC.

V and J are TRBV29-1 and TRBJ2-2, with 10 bases matching TRBD1. CDR1 is SQVTM, CDR2 ANQGSEA, per germline. V shed 7 bases, J shed 4 bases, and the junction held 3 bases outside the gene matches. This CDR3 contains 13 residues. The DNA for the CDR3 is TGCAGCGCCAGGACAGGGGGCACCGGGGAGCTGTTTTTT. Amino acid sequence: CSARTGGTGELFF.

For the CDR3, the DNA is TGCAGCGTTGGGCGGGCGGGAGGAAGCACAGATACGCAGTATTTT. It is translated as CSVGRAGGSTDTQYF. The chain is built from TRBV29-1 and TRBJ2-3, with 8 bases lining up with TRBD2. The CDR3 runs 15 residues. Germline CDR1 is SQVTM and CDR2 is ANQGSEA. V trimming: 4 bases; J trimming: 0 bases; junction bases outside the gene matches: 6.

The rearrangement uses TRBV27 and TRBJ1-6; TRBD1 is a possible D gene (6 bases). The CDR3 extends over 16 amino acids. Germline CDR1 is MNHEY and CDR2 is SMNVEV (reference sequence). V gave up 0 bases and J gave up 9 bases, with 15 bases separating them. The CDR3 bases are TGTGCCAGCAGTTTATCGGGGCAGGGGTTCGGTTCACCCCTCCACTTT. The encoded protein is CASSLSGQGFGSPLHF.

This clone was recorded at least ten times. V gene TRBV6-5 combines with J gene TRBJ2-6; D unclear. The CDR3 contains 13 residues. V dropped 6 bases and J dropped 4 bases, with 7 bases sitting between them. The germline gives CDR1 MNHEY, CDR2 SVGAGI. CDR3 sequence: CASSVLGANVLTF. As DNA, the CDR3 is TGTGCCAGCAGCGTATTGGGGGCCAACGTCCTGACTTTC.

The V and J genes are TRBV10-2 and TRBJ2-7; 10 bases match TRBD2. Germline V lookup: CDR1 WSHSY, CDR2 SAAADI. V lost 5 bases to trimming and J lost 3 bases; unmatched junction nucleotides: 10. This CDR3 is built from 16 residues. Here the CDR3 DNA reads TGCGCCAGCAGTAGAAACGCCGGGACTAGCGTCTACGAGCAGTACTTC. The encoded protein is CASSRNAGTSVYEQYF.

V and J are TRBV11-2 and TRBJ1-3, with D perhaps matching TRBD1 (6 bases). The V and J ends lost 1 base and 2 bases respectively, with 18 bases between them. Looked up from germline, CDR1 is SGHAT and CDR2 is FQNNGV. The CDR3 contains 18 residues. CDR3 in amino acids: CASSLVNRGAVTGNTIYF. The CDR3 nucleotides are TGTGCCAGCAGCTTAGTAAACCGGGGGGCGGTCACTGGAAACACCATATATTTT. Full variable domain (outside the CDR3, taken from reference TRBV11-2 and TRBJ1-3): EAGVAQSPRYKIIEKRQSVAFWCNPISGHATLYWYQQILGQGPKLLIQFQNNGVVDDSQLPKDRFSAERLKGVDSTLKIQPAKLEDSAVYLCASSLVNRGAVTGNTIYFGEGSWLTVV.

The chain employs TRBV10-3 and TRBJ1-5; D not certain. CDR3 length equals 14 residues. The germline V gene has CDR1 ENHRY and CDR2 SYGVKD. V lost 10 bases and J lost 2, with 15 bases in between. The CDR3 bases are TGTGCCACCCATTGGACTTTGGGCAATCAGCCCCAGCATTTT. This codes for CATHWTLGNQPQHF.

This clone was counted once. The rearrangement links TRBV4-1 to TRBJ1-2; D gene uncertain. CDR3 size: 16 residues. Germline CDR1 is MGHRA and CDR2 is YSYEKL. The ends were cut back, 0 bases at V and 1 base at J, with 12 bases in the middle. DNA for the CDR3: TGCGCCAGCAGCCAAGATTATCGGGGTATTAACTATGGCTACACCTTC. Its protein product is CASSQDYRGINYGYTF.

The chain is built from TRBV11-2 and TRBJ1-1; D is undetermined. V was trimmed by 2 bases and J by 0 bases, leaving 16 bases between them. CDR1 and CDR2 (germline): SGHAT, FQNNGV. This CDR3 spans 17 amino acids. CDR3 protein: CASSLTLVGVLNTEAFF. The CDR3 nucleotides are TGTGCCAGCAGCTTAACGCTTGTAGGAGTTCTGAACACTGAAGCTTTCTTT.